The entry below describes one T cell receptor beta chain. Only a few counts were recorded for this clonotype. The specificity of this receptor is unknown. No much larger clonotype is one base removed from it; base qualities were not supplied. This specimen belongs to a study of response to subunit inactivated influenza vaccine (dated by TCRdb to 2016 to 2018). In the study overall: Deep quantitative profiling of the T cell receptor repertoire was used in the study to follow responses to a trivalent subunit inactivated influenza vaccine. What the study reported, not specific to this receptor: The authors proposed that each seasonal influenza vaccination may bring in only a limited number of new T cells.

Library generation was performed with RT-PCR. Sequenced using an Illumina HiSeq 2500. TCRdb cleaned the public reads at Q25 with fastp, built clones with MiXCR and kept in-frame beta chains. Rows are unified per CDR3 protein, each entry keeping the most common DNA and genes. This sample holds approximately 160,000 distinct CDR3 sequences; approximately 11% were observed only once. Of the sample, about a third is held by the ten largest clones. The TCR sequence derives from a man aged 50 to 69 who received an inactivated influenza vaccine. Donor details come from another sample of the same person, matched by shared clones. The source material was CD8+ T cells sorted from PBMCs, sampled 23 months after vaccination.

For the CDR3, the sequence is CASRPGLGVGEQYF. Read as DNA, the sequence is TGTGCCAGTAGGCCGGGACTGGGGGTAGGCGAGCAGTACTTC. The chain employs TRBV19 and TRBJ2-7, with TRBD2 perhaps the D gene, on 6 matching bases. The germline V gene encodes CDR1 LNHDA and CDR2 SQIVND (reference sequence). Relative to germline, V is 6 bases shorter and J is 6 bases shorter, with 18 bases between their ends. CDR3 length: 14 amino acids, cysteine to phenylalanine. CDR3 DNA is the only sequence kept; it has 42 bases, read in frame from the first base.